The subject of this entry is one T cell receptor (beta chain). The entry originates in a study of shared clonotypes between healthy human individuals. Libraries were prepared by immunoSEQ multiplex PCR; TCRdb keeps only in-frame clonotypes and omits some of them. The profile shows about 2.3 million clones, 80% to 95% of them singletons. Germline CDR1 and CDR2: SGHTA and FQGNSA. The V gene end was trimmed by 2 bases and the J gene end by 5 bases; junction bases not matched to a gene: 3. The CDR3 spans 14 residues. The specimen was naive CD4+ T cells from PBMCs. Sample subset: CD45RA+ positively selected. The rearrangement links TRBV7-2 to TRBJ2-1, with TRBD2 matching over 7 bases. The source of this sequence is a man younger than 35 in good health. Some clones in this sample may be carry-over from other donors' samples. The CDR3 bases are TGTGCCAGCAGCTTACGGACTAGTAACAATGAGCAGTTCTTC. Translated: CASSLRTSNNEQFF. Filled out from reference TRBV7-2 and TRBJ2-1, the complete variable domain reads GAGVSQSPSNKVTEKGKDVELRCDPISGHTALYWYRQSLGQGLEFLIYFQGNSAPDKSGLPSDRFSAERTGGSVSTLTIQRTQQEDSAVYLCASSLRTSNNEQFFGPGTRLTVL.